A single TCR beta chain is shown here with its context. The data were obtained in a study of molecular identifiers for immune sequencing clone quantification. Methods described previously were used for bulk TCR libraries, and listed TCR primers were applied. Each CDR3 protein is one row after TCRdb ran MiXCR on the PCR reads. The top ten clones hold approximately 0.84% of a sample with about 510,000 distinct CDR3 sequences, roughly 23% of them seen once. Deletions cut 4 bases from V and 2 bases from J, with 19 bases between. The germline gives CDR1 LGHNT, CDR2 FRNRAP. CDR3 length equals 17 residues. This receptor was obtained from a human donor in good health. Some libraries in this study had Jurkat cell RNA spiked in. Sequencing used naive CD8+ T cells from blood, with Jurkat cell RNA spiked in. Subset noted: FACS-sorted CD8+CD4-CCR7+CD45RA+ naive T cells. This chain links TRBV12-5 with TRBJ2-3, with no clear D. Written as DNA, the CDR3 is TGTGCTAGTGGTTCCTCCCCCTCGGTTCTGTACACAGATACGCAGTATTTT. It encodes CASGSSPSVLYTDTQYF.